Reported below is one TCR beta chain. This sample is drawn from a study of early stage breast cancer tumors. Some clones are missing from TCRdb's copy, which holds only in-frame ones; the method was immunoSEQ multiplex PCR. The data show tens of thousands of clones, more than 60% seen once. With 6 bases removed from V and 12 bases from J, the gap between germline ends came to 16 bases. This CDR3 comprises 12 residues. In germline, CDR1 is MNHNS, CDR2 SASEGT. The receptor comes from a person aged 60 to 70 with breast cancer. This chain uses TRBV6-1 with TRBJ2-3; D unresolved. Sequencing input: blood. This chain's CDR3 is CASREWGMRQYF. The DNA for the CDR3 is TGTGCCAGCAGAGAGTGGGGAATGAGACAGTATTTT.